A selection of T cell receptor beta chains follows, all from one sample in a study of T cells in Graves' hyperthyroidism and ophthalmopathy. Each CDR3 protein gets one entry after TCRdb re-called the multiplex PCR reads with MiXCR. The sample shows more than 500,000 distinct CDR3 sequences, under 15% of them seen only once. The source material was blood. These receptors came from a woman in her thirties or forties with Graves' ophthalmopathy. Each CDR3 is given with its conserved first and last residue. D genes are given only for firm matches. The size entry is marked missing in some rows and otherwise reads once, few, many or a size class.

many	TRBD2	TRBV11-2	TRBJ2-2	TGTGCCAGCAGCTTAGGGACTAGCGGGAAGAGCGGGGAGCTGTTTTTT	CASSLGTSGKSGELFF
few	-	TRBV20-1	TRBJ2-7	TGCAGTGTCCTACCCAATTCCTACGAGCAGTACTTC	CSVLPNSYEQYF
many	-	TRBV9	TRBJ2-7	TGTGCCAGCAGCGTAGAGGGGGACACGTCCTACGAGCAGTACTTC	CASSVEGDTSYEQYF
many	TRBD2	TRBV27	TRBJ2-2	TGTGCCAGCAGAACTAGCGGGGCGAACACCGGGGAGCTGTTTTTT	CASRTSGANTGELFF
many	-	TRBV12-3/TRBV12-4	TRBJ1-2	TGTGCCAGCAGCCGGGACCGGTCCTATGGCTACACCTTC	CASSRDRSYGYTF
many	TRBD1	TRBV15	TRBJ2-5	TGTGCCACCAGCAGAGGCCAGGGGGCCAGGGAGACCCAGTACTTC	CATSRGQGARETQYF
many	TRBD1	TRBV15	TRBJ1-1	TGTGCCACCAGCGTGGGGACAGGGGCTGAAGCTTTCTTT	CATSVGTGAEAFF
many	-	TRBV10-3	TRBJ2-7	TGTGCCATCAGTGAGTCAATTAGCGGCTACGAGCAGTACTTC	CAISESISGYEQYF
few	-	TRBV19	TRBJ1-5	TGTGCCAGTAGTATAGACATACTCAATCAGCCCCAGCATTTT	CASSIDILNQPQHF
many	TRBD1	TRBV10-3	TRBJ2-2	TGTGCCATCAATACAGGGGGCCTTAACACCGGGGAGCTGTTTTTT	CAINTGGLNTGELFF
many	-	TRBV9	TRBJ2-7	TGTGCCAGCAGCGTAAACAGCGCACCAACGGTGCAGTACTTC	CASSVNSAPTVQYF
many	TRBD1	TRBV6-5	TRBJ1-3	TGTGCCAGCGCGGACAGGGCTGGAAACACCATATATTTT	CASADRAGNTIYF
many	TRBD1	TRBV20-1	TRBJ1-1	TGCAGTGCGGACAGGGGATGGACGAACACTGAAGCTTTCTTT	CSADRGWTNTEAFF
-	TRBD1	TRBV28	TRBJ2-7	TGTGCCAGCAGTTCCCACGGACAGGGCAACAACGAGCAGTACTTC	CASSSHGQGNNEQYF
many	-	TRBV28	TRBJ2-5	TGTGCCAGCAGTTTATACTCCGGGGACGAACAAGAGACCCAGTACTTC	CASSLYSGDEQETQYF
-	-	TRBV24-1	TRBJ2-2	TGTGCCACCAGTGATTGGAGTGTACGGAGGAGCGGGGAGCTGTTTTTT	CATSDWSVRRSGELFF
-	-	TRBV20-1	TRBJ1-5	TGCAGTGCTACCACAGGGACTAGCAATCAGCCCCAGCATTTT	CSATTGTSNQPQHF
many	-	TRBV7-2	TRBJ1-1	TGTGCCAGCAGCCCAAACTGGGAGGAAGCTTTCTTT	CASSPNWEEAFF
many	TRBD1	TRBV30	TRBJ2-7	TGTGCCTGGAGTGGATCGACAGGGTCCAACTACGAGCAGTACTTC	CAWSGSTGSNYEQYF
-	-	TRBV6-1	TRBJ2-7	TGTGCCAGCCGTGAGGGAGGTCCCTACGAGCAGTACTTC	CASREGGPYEQYF
many	-	TRBV28	TRBJ2-5	TGTGCCAGCAGTTCAACGACATCGGGAGTTCTAGAGACCCAGTACTTC	CASSSTTSGVLETQYF
few	-	TRBV18	TRBJ1-2	TGTGCCAGCTCATTCTACGGGGGCGCTGACTATGGCTACACCTTC	CASSFYGGADYGYTF
few	TRBD1	TRBV2	TRBJ2-2	TGTGCCAGCAGACCCTGGACAGGGGGTACAACCGGGGAGCTGTTTTTT	CASRPWTGGTTGELFF
-	TRBD1	TRBV28	TRBJ1-1	TGTGCCAGCCACCGGACAGGGGTGAAGAGACACACTGAAGCTTTCTTT	CASHRTGVKRHTEAFF
many	TRBD2	TRBV29-1	TRBJ2-6	TGCAGCGTTGACTCCCTAGCGGAAGGATCTGGGGCCAACGTCCTGACTTTC	CSVDSLAEGSGANVLTF
many	-	TRBV27	TRBJ1-1	TGTGCCAGCAGTTATGGGATGAGGTACACTGAAGCTTTCTTT	CASSYGMRYTEAFF
many	-	TRBV28	TRBJ2-7	TGTGCCAGCAGTTTATCACCCCCCGACGAGCAGTACTTC	CASSLSPPDEQYF
-	-	TRBV24-1	TRBJ2-7	TGTGCCACCAGTGACCCGACAGGGCCCGCGGGGGAGCAGTACTTC	CATSDPTGPAGEQYF
many	TRBD2	TRBV6-5	TRBJ2-5	TGTGCCAGCAGTTACCGTGTTGGTAGCGGGGGGGAGACCCAGTACTTC	CASSYRVGSGGETQYF
-	-	TRBV6-1	TRBJ2-2	TGTGCCAGCAGTCCTCATCACAGGGCCGGGGAGCTGTTTTTT	CASSPHHRAGELFF
many	TRBD1	TRBV5-1	TRBJ2-7	TGCGCCAGCAGCTTGAAGGGACAGGGCTACGAGCAGTACTTC	CASSLKGQGYEQYF
many	TRBD1	TRBV19	TRBJ1-3	TGTGCCAGTACCTTCCTCGGACAGGGCTTTTCTGGAAACACCATATATTTT	CASTFLGQGFSGNTIYF
many	-	TRBV7-8	TRBJ1-2	TGTGCCAGCAGCTTCGACGGAAACTATGGCTACACCTTC	CASSFDGNYGYTF
many	TRBD1	TRBV28	TRBJ2-7	TGTGCCAGCAGCTATAAACCGGGACAGGGGTTTTCTTACGAGCAGTACTTC	CASSYKPGQGFSYEQYF
-	TRBD1	TRBV7-2	TRBJ2-7	TGTGCCAGCAGCCCGCGACAGGGGTGGTTGGGAGAGCAGTACTTC	CASSPRQGWLGEQYF
-	TRBD1	TRBV18	TRBJ1-2	TGTGCCAGCTCAGCGCAACCGGGACAGGGGGGCGCTAACTATGGCTACACCTTC	CASSAQPGQGGANYGYTF
many	-	TRBV28	TRBJ2-7	TGTGCCAGCAGTTTCTCCCCAGGGGACGAGCAGTACTTC	CASSFSPGDEQYF
-	TRBD1	TRBV27	TRBJ2-6	TGTGCCAGCAGTTCGGGACAGAGAGCCGGGGCCAACGTCCTGACTTTC	CASSSGQRAGANVLTF
-	-	TRBV4-1	TRBJ2-7	TGCGCCAGCAGCATACTACCGGGAGTCAGGTCCTACGAGCAGTACTTC	CASSILPGVRSYEQYF
many	-	TRBV6-5	TRBJ2-7	TGTGCCAGCAGTTACGATAGCGAGCGGAGCTACGAGCAGTACTTC	CASSYDSERSYEQYF
many	-	TRBV2	TRBJ2-2	TGTGCCAGCAGTGAACTGGAGCGTCTGCCCGGGGAGCTGTTTTTT	CASSELERLPGELFF
many	-	TRBV6-1	TRBJ2-6	TGTGCCAGCACCGGGAGCTCTGGGGCCAACGTCCTGACTTTC	CASTGSSGANVLTF
many	-	TRBV10-3	TRBJ1-1	TGTGCCATCAGTGAGTCGATCAGGGGTAGAGCTTTCTTT	CAISESIRGRAFF
many	-	TRBV7-2	TRBJ1-2	TGTGCCAGCAGCTTAGACAGGGTGGACTATGGCCACACCTTC	CASSLDRVDYGHTF
many	-	TRBV12-3/TRBV12-4	TRBJ1-1	TGTGCCAGCAGTCGGCGGGAGGGTAGGGACACTGAAGCTTTCTTT	CASSRREGRDTEAFF
many	-	TRBV6-5	TRBJ2-5	TGTGCCAGCAGTACGACAGATCAAGAGACCCAGTACTTC	CASSTTDQETQYF
few	TRBD1	TRBV20-1	TRBJ2-5	TGCAGTGCTAGAGATTCGGGACAGGGAAGGGAGACCCAGTACTTC	CSARDSGQGRETQYF
-	-	TRBV6-1	TRBJ2-5	TGTGCCAGCCCGTCCGTGGGGGGACGACTGGCGGTGGAAGAGACCCAGTACTTC	CASPSVGGRLAVEETQYF
many	TRBD1	TRBV24-1	TRBJ2-7	TGTGCCACCAGTGACCGACAGGGTGACAGCGAGCAGTACTTC	CATSDRQGDSEQYF